This is a list of T cell receptor beta chains from one sample in a study of shared clonotypes between healthy human individuals. Method: immunoSEQ multiplex PCR; TCRdb's copy keeps in-frame clones and lacks some. The sample includes more than 500,000 clones, approximately 96% of them seen just once. The sequenced material came from naive CD8+ T cells sorted from blood. The receptor source for this set is a young woman in good health. The CDR3 runs from the conserved cysteine through the conserved F or W. A D gene is named only where the DNA matches it firmly. The listing skips clone size in some rows; elsewhere it reads once, few, many or a size class.

V: TRBV29-1; size: .; D: .; J: TRBJ2-2; CDR3: CSVMTGTGELFF
V: TRBV7-9; size: .; D: .; J: TRBJ1-5; CDR3: CASGAGRGGQPQHF
V: TRBV9; size: once; D: .; J: TRBJ2-1; CDR3: CASSVGFEQFF
V: TRBV27; size: .; D: .; J: TRBJ2-3; CDR3: CASSLTTSTDTQYF
V: TRBV9; size: .; D: .; J: .; CDR3: CASSTGQTYEQYF
V: TRBV4-2; size: .; D: .; J: TRBJ2-5; CDR3: CASSQDEGPRETQYF
V: TRBV29-1; size: .; D: .; J: TRBJ2-4; CDR3: CSGQTESPKNIQYF
V: TRBV27; size: few; D: .; J: TRBJ2-7; CDR3: CASSFGSRYEQYF
V: TRBV2; size: .; D: .; J: TRBJ2-1; CDR3: CATKGGTSYNEQFF
V: TRBV9; size: once; D: TRBD1; J: TRBJ2-2; CDR3: CASSALDRGDTGELFF